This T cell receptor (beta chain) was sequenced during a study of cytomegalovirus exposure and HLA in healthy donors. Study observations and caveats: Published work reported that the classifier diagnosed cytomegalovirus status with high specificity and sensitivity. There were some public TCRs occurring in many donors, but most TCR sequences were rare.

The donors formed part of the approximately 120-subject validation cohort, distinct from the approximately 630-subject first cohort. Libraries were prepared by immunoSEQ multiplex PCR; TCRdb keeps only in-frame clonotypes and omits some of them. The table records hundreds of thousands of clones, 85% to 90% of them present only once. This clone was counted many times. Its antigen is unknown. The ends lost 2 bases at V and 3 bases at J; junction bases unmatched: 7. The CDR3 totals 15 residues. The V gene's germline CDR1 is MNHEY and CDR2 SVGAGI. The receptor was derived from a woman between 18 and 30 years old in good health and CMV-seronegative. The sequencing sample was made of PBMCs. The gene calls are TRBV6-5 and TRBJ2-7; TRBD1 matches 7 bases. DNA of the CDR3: TGTGCCAGCAGTTACGAACTATCAGGGGGCTACGAGCAGTACTTC. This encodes CASSYELSGGYEQYF.